This is a list of T cell receptor beta chains from one sample in a study of shared clonotypes between healthy human individuals. Assay: immunoSEQ multiplex PCR; the TCRdb copy retains only in-frame clones and omits some. Of approximately 1.5 million clones listed, approximately 98.5% are singletons. The sequenced material came from naive CD4+ T cells sorted from blood. These TCRs come from a man between 25 and 39 years old in good health. The CDR3 runs from the conserved cysteine through the conserved F or W. Each record gives: J gene, clone size, V gene, D gene, CDR3 protein, CDR3 DNA. D genes are given only for firm matches. Expanded clones get a size class; other rows say once, few or many, or leave the size out.

TRBJ1-2,NA,TRBV4-1,TRBD1,CASSHQQMGQPNYGYTF,TGCGCCAGCAGCCACCAGCAGATGGGACAGCCCAACTATGGCTACACCTTC
TRBJ1-2,NA,TRBV18,NA,CASSPERQGSYGYTF,TGTGCCAGCTCACCAGAGCGTCAGGGGAGCTATGGCTACACCTTC
TRBJ2-1,NA,TRBV19,NA,CASSNPAAYNEQFF,TGTGCCAGTAGTAACCCAGCGGCTTACAATGAGCAGTTCTTC
TRBJ2-1,NA,TRBV19,NA,CASMAARVFRTNNEQFF,TGTGCCAGTATGGCAGCCAGGGTCTTTCGAACCAACAATGAGCAGTTCTTC
TRBJ1-1,NA,TRBV18,NA,CASSPIPGRLVNTEAFF,TGTGCCAGCTCACCAATACCGGGTCGATTGGTGAACACTGAAGCTTTCTTT
TRBJ2-3,NA,TRBV27,TRBD1,CASRHRGLSTDTQYF,TGTGCCAGCAGGCACAGGGGCTTAAGCACAGATACGCAGTATTTT
TRBJ2-1,once,TRBV28,TRBD1,CASSFRQGNYNEQFF,TGTGCCAGCAGTTTCCGACAGGGTAACTACAATGAGCAGTTCTTC
TRBJ2-7,NA,TRBV5-1,NA,CASSSQQGTYEQYF,TGCGCCAGCAGCTCCCAGCAGGGGACCTACGAGCAGTACTTC
TRBJ2-1,NA,TRBV5-4,TRBD2,CASSLAGQPLAGWFF,TGTGCCAGCAGCTTGGCCGGTCAACCGTTAGCGGGGTGGTTCTTC
TRBJ2-1,once,TRBV7-2,TRBD2,CASSFLGGGTPINEQFF,TGTGCCAGCAGCTTCCTTGGCGGGGGGACCCCCATCAATGAGCAGTTCTTC
TRBJ1-5,NA,TRBV5-6,NA,CASGYRGGQPQHF,TGTGCCAGCGGCTATCGTGGGGGTCAGCCCCAGCATTTT
TRBJ2-1,NA,TRBV9,TRBD1,CASSVGDRVSDEQFF,TGTGCCAGCAGCGTAGGGGACAGGGTAAGTGATGAGCAGTTCTTC
TRBJ1-1,NA,TRBV6-5,NA,CASSIHRRMNTEAFF,TGTGCCAGCAGTATCCACAGGCGAATGAACACTGAAGCTTTCTTT
TRBJ2-3,NA,TRBV19,NA,CASSIRAGGTDTQYF,TGTGCCAGTAGTATAAGAGCGGGCGGCACAGATACGCAGTATTTT
TRBJ2-2,NA,TRBV10-3,TRBD2,CAISDTSGTGELFF,TGTGCCATCAGTGACACTAGCGGAACCGGGGAGCTGTTTTTT
TRBJ1-1,NA,TRBV19,TRBD1,CASSISGTGVHTEAFF,TGTGCCAGTAGTATCTCCGGGACAGGGGTGCACACTGAAGCTTTCTTT
TRBJ2-1,NA,TRBV12-5,NA,CASAPPGVLYNEQFF,TGTGCTAGTGCCCCCCCGGGGGTCCTCTACAATGAGCAGTTCTTC
TRBJ2-1,NA,TRBV2,TRBD1,CASSRPGQGVNEQFF,TGTGCCAGCAGCCGACCGGGACAGGGCGTCAATGAGCAGTTCTTC
TRBJ2-7,NA,TRBV6-5,TRBD2,CASRPTSGTTGEQYF,TGTGCCAGCCGTCCGACTAGCGGGACGACGGGGGAGCAGTACTTC
TRBJ2-2,NA,TRBV9,TRBD2,CASRKTSHTGELFF,TGTGCCAGCAGAAAGACTAGCCACACCGGGGAGCTGTTTTTT
TRBJ1-4,NA,TRBV4-3,TRBD1,CASSQAGQVWRATNEKLFF,TGCGCCAGCAGCCAGGCGGGACAGGTCTGGAGGGCAACTAATGAAAAACTGTTTTTT
TRBJ1-1,NA,TRBV5-8,NA,CASSFGGTEAFF,TGTGCCAGCAGCTTTGGGGGCACTGAAGCTTTCTTT
TRBJ2-1,NA,TRBV27,NA,CASSPRVRSYNEQFF,TGTGCCAGCAGTCCCCGTGTGAGGTCCTACAATGAGCAGTTCTTC
TRBJ1-1,NA,TRBV10-1,NA,CASSDSPYDTEAFF,TGCGCCAGCAGTGATTCACCGTACGACACTGAAGCTTTCTTT
TRBJ2-1,NA,TRBV6-6,TRBD2,CASSRVGRAAEQFF,TGTGCCAGCTCGCGGGTCGGGAGGGCCGCTGAGCAGTTCTTC
TRBJ1-5,NA,TRBV2,NA,CASSEVWGTNQPQHF,TGTGCCAGCAGTGAAGTTTGGGGGACCAATCAGCCCCAGCATTTT
TRBJ2-3,once,TRBV7-3,NA,CASSLGGTPTDTQYF,TGTGCCAGCAGCTTAGGCGGGACCCCCACAGATACGCAGTATTTT
TRBJ2-3,NA,TRBV18,NA,CASSPLQGWRTDTQYF,TGTGCCAGCTCACCATTGCAGGGGTGGAGGACAGATACGCAGTATTTT
TRBJ2-4,once,TRBV18,TRBD2,CASSPPGTSGTLAKNIQYF,TGTGCCAGCTCACCACCCGGCACTAGCGGGACTCTAGCCAAAAACATTCAGTACTTC
TRBJ2-5,NA,TRBV28,NA,CASREAGLTQYF,TGTGCCAGCAGAGAGGCGGGGCTGACCCAGTACTTC
TRBJ2-5,NA,TRBV18,TRBD1,CASSAKTGTGWAETQYF,TGTGCCAGCTCAGCGAAAACCGGGACAGGGTGGGCAGAGACCCAGTACTTC
TRBJ2-1,NA,TRBV5-1,NA,CASSLDPESYNEQFF,TGCGCCAGCAGCTTGGATCCGGAGAGCTACAATGAGCAGTTCTTC
TRBJ2-1,NA,TRBV28,NA,CASSRDLYNEQFF,TGTGCCAGCAGCAGGGACTTATACAATGAGCAGTTCTTC
TRBJ2-1,NA,TRBV6-5,NA,CASSQDRSSYNEQFF,TGTGCCAGCAGCCAGGACCGAAGCTCCTACAATGAGCAGTTCTTC
TRBJ2-7,NA,TRBV11-2,NA,CASSPKQAAVIYEQYF,TGTGCCAGCAGCCCAAAACAGGCGGCCGTTATTTACGAGCAGTACTTC
TRBJ2-7,NA,TRBV5-5,NA,CAGGLGLGEQYF,TGTGCCGGAGGGTTGGGTCTTGGCGAGCAGTACTTC
TRBJ2-7,NA,TRBV9,TRBD1,CASSTADRDRYEQYF,TGTGCCAGCAGCACAGCCGACAGGGATCGCTACGAGCAGTACTTC
TRBJ2-7,once,TRBV15,NA,CATSRDVAVYEQYF,TGTGCCACCAGCAGAGATGTAGCGGTCTACGAGCAGTACTTC
TRBJ1-1,NA,TRBV4-2,NA,CASSLYLEGATEAFF,TGTGCCAGCAGCCTCTATCTAGAGGGTGCCACTGAAGCTTTCTTT
TRBJ2-1,NA,TRBV7-2,NA,CASSLAHGEQFF,TGTGCCAGCAGCTTAGCCCATGGGGAGCAGTTCTTC
TRBJ2-1,NA,TRBV7-9,NA,CASSLGLSSYNEQFF,TGTGCCAGCAGCTTGGGACTCAGCTCCTACAATGAGCAGTTCTTC
TRBJ2-1,NA,TRBV5-1,TRBD2,CASSSDGGSFPPSYVF,TGCGCCAGCAGCTCAGACGGCGGGAGTTTTCCGCCCTCATACGTCTTC
TRBJ2-7,NA,TRBV7-6,NA,CASSLDTSYEQYF,TGTGCCAGCAGCTTAGACACATCCTACGAGCAGTACTTC
TRBJ2-3,NA,TRBV28,NA,CASSPAGGPGADTQYF,TGTGCCAGCAGTCCCGCAGGCGGGCCGGGGGCAGATACGCAGTATTTT
TRBJ2-2,NA,TRBV11-3,NA,CASSSRDWKNTGELFF,TGTGCCAGCAGCTCTAGGGACTGGAAGAACACCGGGGAGCTGTTTTTT
TRBJ1-2,NA,TRBV27,NA,CASSLAPGAGYTF,TGTGCCAGCAGTTTAGCCCCAGGGGCTGGCTACACCTTC
TRBJ2-5,NA,TRBV5-1,NA,CASSKAFTGHQETQYF,TGCGCCAGCAGCAAAGCCTTTACAGGGCACCAAGAGACCCAGTACTTC
TRBJ2-5,NA,TRBV6-1,TRBD2,CASSGRAGVAQETQYF,TGTGCCAGCAGTGGACGAGCGGGAGTAGCCCAAGAGACCCAGTACTTC
TRBJ2-3,once,TRBV5-1,TRBD2,CASSFGTSDPTDTQYF,TGCGCCAGCAGCTTTGGGACTAGCGACCCCACAGATACGCAGTATTTT
TRBJ2-2,NA,TRBV4-3,TRBD2,CASSQDPGGLAGARSGELFF,TGCGCCAGCAGCCAAGATCCAGGCGGACTAGCGGGAGCGAGATCCGGGGAGCTGTTTTTT
TRBJ1-2,NA,TRBV6-6,NA,CASSYGTGRTYGYTF,TGTGCCAGCAGTTACGGGACCGGGAGAACCTATGGCTACACCTTC
TRBJ2-1,NA,TRBV10-2,NA,CASSATTLGQFF,TGCGCCAGCAGTGCTACTACACTAGGGCAGTTCTTC
TRBJ2-1,NA,TRBV6-5,NA,CASSYEGRVSHNEQFF,TGTGCCAGCAGTTACGAGGGGCGGGTGTCCCACAATGAGCAGTTCTTC
TRBJ2-4,NA,TRBV6-5,NA,CASSYVPGSAKNIQYF,TGTGCCAGCAGTTACGTTCCGGGGTCAGCCAAAAACATTCAGTACTTC